A single sample is the source of the 15 T cell receptor beta chains below, sequenced in a study of blood T cells in healthy people across ages. With a J-beta primer mix and a sample-barcoded 5' primer, a second PCR ran roughly 7 to 11 cycles. In TCRdb, the 5' RACE reads were re-called with MiXCR into one record per CDR3 protein. This sample has about 1.4 million distinct CDR3 sequences, with 55% to 75% found just once. Input material: blood. The source of these receptors is a man aged 18 to 30 in good health.

This clonotype was seen a few times. This sequence joins TRBV6-5 and TRBJ2-6, with D unresolved. The CDR3 covers 15 residues. Trimming removed 2 bases at V and 4 bases at J, with 9 bases between. CDR1 and CDR2 from the germline V gene are MNHEY and SVGAGI. DNA of the CDR3: TGTGCCAGCAGTTACGTCCCCCCAGGGGCCAACGTCCTGACTTTC. Its translation is CASSYVPPGANVLTF.

The chain links TRBV2 to TRBJ1-1, with 7 bases lining up with TRBD1. The germline V gene encodes CDR1 SNHLY and CDR2 FYNNEI. J gave up 6 bases and V 7 bases, and 8 bases lay outside the gene matches. The CDR3 runs 13 residues. The CDR3 protein is CASITPRGPEAFF. CDR3 nucleotides: TGTGCCAGCATAACTCCAAGGGGGCCTGAAGCTTTCTTT.

This clonotype was seen more than once but under ten times. The rearrangement joins TRBV20-1 to TRBJ1-2; a weak D match, TRBD1 (5 bases). V dropped 2 bases and J dropped 0 bases, with 10 bases sitting between them. Germline V gene sequence: CDR1 DFQATT, CDR2 SNEGSKA (reference sequence). The CDR3 covers 14 residues. CDR3 coding DNA: TGCAGTGCTAGAATAGACAGAACTAACTATGGCTACACCTTC. Translation: CSARIDRTNYGYTF.

This clonotype was seen a few times. The junction departs from germline at one end; a sequencing error may be responsible. The gene calls are TRBV12-3 or TRBV12-4 and TRBJ1-1, with TRBD1 identical over 9 bases. The CDR3 spans 14 residues. The CDR3 reads CASSPTGGGTEAFF. The CDR3, as DNA: TGCGCCAGCAGCCCAACAGGGGGCGGAACTGAAGCTTTCTTT.

J is TRBJ1-2 and V is TRBV5-1, with 8 bases identical to TRBD1. The CDR3 totals 16 residues. Unmatched junction bases numbered 8, after V lost 4 bases and J lost 0 bases. Germline V CDR1 and CDR2: SGHRS, YFSETQ. CDR3 in amino acids: CASSAKDRVANYGYTF. The CDR3 bases are TGCGCCAGCAGCGCGAAGGACAGGGTAGCTAACTATGGCTACACCTTC.

This clonotype was seen a few times. This chain links TRBV29-1 with TRBJ2-3; 7 bases fit TRBD2. CDR3 length: 13 residues. In germline, CDR1 is SQVTM, CDR2 ANQGSEA. The ends lost 3 bases at V and 1 base at J; junction bases unmatched: 1. The CDR3, as DNA: TGCAGCGTTGATCGGGGGGGCACAGATACGCAGTATTTT. Translated, it gives CSVDRGGTDTQYF.

The J gene is TRBJ2-7, the V gene TRBV4-2, with 12 bases fitting TRBD1. V shed 4 bases, J shed 6 bases, and the junction held 13 bases outside the gene matches. CDR1 is LGHNA, CDR2 YNFKEQ, per germline. The CDR3 runs 17 residues. DNA of the CDR3: TGTGCCAGCAGCCGACCCGAGGGACAGGGGGCGTTAGGCGAGCAGTACTTC. Protein: CASSRPEGQGALGEQYF.

The chain employs TRBV5-6 and TRBJ2-4; maybe TRBD1 (5 bases). Near its end, the DNA agrees better with TRBJ2-7, so the J call may be wrong. Germline V CDR1 and CDR2: SGHDT, YYEEEE. This CDR3 is built from 14 residues. The CDR3 DNA reads as TGTGCCAGCAGCTCGGACGCTATAGGGGCCGAGCAGTACTTC. The encoded protein is CASSSDAIGAEQYF.

The rearrangement uses TRBV27 and TRBJ1-2; TRBD1 aligns across 12 bases. The CDR3 consists of 16 residues. The V gene's germline CDR1 is MNHEY and CDR2 SMNVEV (reference sequence). The trim removed 7 bases at V and 8 bases at J, leaving 14 bases unmatched. DNA of the CDR3: TGTGCCAGCACCGTAACCGGGACAGGGGGCGCGCAGGGCTACACCTTC. Translation gives CASTVTGTGGAQGYTF.

This sequence joins TRBV20-1 and TRBJ2-7; 7 bases are shared with TRBD1. Germline loops: CDR1 DFQATT, CDR2 SNEGSKA (reference sequence). This CDR3 has 13 amino acids. V lost 0 bases and J lost 2; bases outside the gene matches: 1. The DNA for the CDR3 is TGCAGTGCTAGAGAACAGGGGACCTACGAGCAGTACTTC. The encoded protein is CSAREQGTYEQYF.

Here the CDR3 reads CASRAGGRQPQHF. The CDR3 region has the DNA TGTGCCAGCAGGGCGGGGGGGCGCCAGCCCCAGCATTTT. J is TRBJ1-5 and V is TRBV27, with a weak D call TRBD1 (6 bases). Looked up from germline, CDR1 is MNHEY and CDR2 is SMNVEV (reference sequence). This CDR3 is built from 13 residues. Trimming took 6 bases from V and 7 from J, leaving 13 bases between them.

The chain recombines TRBV7-9 with TRBJ2-1; D tentatively fits TRBD1 or TRBD2 (6 bases each). CDR3 length: 16 residues. Trimming took off 2 bases at V and 0 bases at J, with 11 bases between the two ends. The germline CDR1 and CDR2 sequences are SEHNR and FQNEAQ (reference sequence). The CDR3 nucleotides are TGTGCCAGCAGCTTAAAGGGGGGCCTCTCCTACAATGAGCAGTTCTTC. Amino acids: CASSLKGGLSYNEQFF.

The chain employs TRBV7-9 and TRBJ1-4; 8 bases are shared with TRBD1. The J segment lost 8 bases and the V segment lost 3 bases, leaving 8 bases of the junction unmatched. This CDR3 spans 15 amino acids. Germline V gene lookup returns CDR1 SEHNR and CDR2 FQNEAQ (reference sequence). CDR3 in amino acids: CASSFSLGQGEKLFF. CDR3 nucleotide sequence: TGTGCCAGCAGCTTTTCTTTAGGACAGGGAGAAAAACTGTTTTTT.

The table lists this clonotype with a few counts. In DNA, the CDR3 is TGTGCCAGCAGTAAATTTCAGACGAGCTCCTACGAGCAGTACTTC. It is translated as CASSKFQTSSYEQYF. The chain carries TRBV6-6 and TRBJ2-7; D is unresolved. The CDR3 has 15 amino acids. Germline V lookup: CDR1 MNHNY, CDR2 SVGAGI (reference sequence). V gave up 5 bases and J gave up 0 bases, with 14 bases separating them.

This clonotype occurred a few times. The chain combines TRBV27 with TRBJ2-3; TRBD1 might be the D (6 bases). The CDR3 sequence is 16 residues long. V was shortened by 7 bases and J by 0 bases, with 17 bases between the two germline ends. The germline V gene encodes CDR1 MNHEY and CDR2 SMNVEV (reference sequence). The CDR3 region has the DNA TGTGCCAGCAACCGTGGGGGCGGGCCTAGCACAGATACGCAGTATTTT. It codes for CASNRGGGPSTDTQYF.